Below are 15 T cell receptor beta chains sequenced from a single sample in a study of OX40 agonist ivuxolimab in advanced cancers. The method was immunoSEQ multiplex PCR; TCRdb's version includes in-frame clones alone and lacks a portion of them. The sample yields tens of thousands of clones, 85% to 90% seen once. Sequences were derived from CD4+ or CD8+ T cells sorted from blood, sampled in a trial of the OX40 agonist ivuxolimab. Receptors were obtained from an adult with an advanced solid tumor such as melanoma, head and neck, liver or kidney cancer.

This chain connects TRBV12-5 to TRBJ1-4, with 10 bases that match TRBD1. The CDR3 totals 16 residues. The germline gives CDR1 LGHNT, CDR2 FRNRAP. V lost 4 bases to trimming and J lost 7 bases; unmatched junction nucleotides: 9. CDR3 in amino acids: CASGSPTGTGVEKLFF. The CDR3 DNA reads TGTGCTAGTGGTTCCCCGACCGGGACAGGGGTTGAAAAACTGTTTTTT.

This chain uses TRBV10-3 with TRBJ1-3, with 8 positions matching TRBD1. CDR3 length: 16 residues. V shed 2 bases, J shed 0 bases, and the junction held 3 bases outside the gene matches. Germline loops: CDR1 ENHRY, CDR2 SYGVKD. The chain's CDR3 is CAISERQGASGNTIYF. Written as DNA, the CDR3 is TGTGCCATCAGTGAGCGCCAGGGGGCCTCTGGAAACACCATATATTTT.

This clone was recorded a few times. Other DNA sequences in the same sample also yield this CDR3. The J gene is TRBJ2-7, the V gene TRBV18, with D perhaps assigned TRBD1 or TRBD2 (6 bases each). V shed 3 bases and J shed 1 base, with 13 bases lying between them. CDR3 length: 15 residues. Germline assignment: CDR1 KGHSH and CDR2 LQKENI. The CDR3 bases are TGTGCCAGCTCACCTTCGGGGGCAAGTTCCTACGAGCAGTACTTC. As protein: CASSPSGASSYEQYF. The full variable domain, rest sourced from reference TRBV18 and TRBJ2-7, is NAGVMQNPRHLVRRRGQEARLRCSPMKGHSHVYWYRQLPEEGLKFMVYLQKENIIDESGMPKERFSAEFPKEGPSILRIQQVVRGDSAAYFCASSPSGASSYEQYFGPGTRLTVT.

The rearrangement joins TRBV18 to TRBJ1-1, with TRBD1 matching over 11 bases. Germline values: CDR1 KGHSH, CDR2 LQKENI. The trim removed 4 bases at V and 4 bases at J, leaving 5 bases unmatched. This CDR3 region has 15 residues. The CDR3 sequence: CASSLGQGAITEAFF. CDR3 in DNA: TGTGCCAGCTCACTCGGACAGGGGGCAATCACTGAAGCTTTCTTT.

The chain couples TRBV5-1 to TRBJ1-6; TRBD1 matches at 7 bases. Germline CDR1 and CDR2: SGHRS and YFSETQ. This CDR3 contains 16 residues. The junction had 10 bases not matched to a gene; V was cut back by 0 bases and J by 10 bases. CDR3 in amino acids: CASSLEPGGLRSPLHF. As DNA, the CDR3 is TGCGCCAGCAGCTTGGAACCAGGGGGACTAAGGTCACCCCTCCACTTT. The full variable domain, completed using reference TRBV5-1 and TRBJ1-6, is KAGVTQTPRYLIKTRGQQVTLSCSPISGHRSVSWYQQTPGQGLQFLFEYFSETQRNKGNFPGRFSGRQFSNSRSEMNVSTLELGDSALYLCASSLEPGGLRSPLHFGNGTRLTVT.

With regard to this clone: The sample holds other DNA sequences that translate to the same CDR3. The chain uses TRBV2 and TRBJ2-7; D not resolved. The CDR3 is 12 residues long. CDR1 SNHLY and CDR2 FYNNEI come from the germline V gene. With 0 bases removed from V and 0 bases from J, the gap between germline ends came to 0 bases. This CDR3 is CASSEASYEQYF. The DNA for the CDR3 is TGTGCCAGCAGTGAAGCCTCCTACGAGCAGTACTTC.

This sequence joins TRBV5-4 and TRBJ2-1; 15 bases agree with TRBD2. CDR1 and CDR2 (germline): SGHNT, YYREEE (reference sequence). There are 17 residues in the CDR3. Germline trimming cut 4 bases from V and 2 bases from J; bases unmatched to any gene: 4. CDR3 amino acids: CASSEGLAGGAYNEQFF. CDR3 in DNA: TGTGCCAGCAGCGAAGGACTAGCGGGAGGGGCCTACAATGAGCAGTTCTTC.

The count of this clone is one. The V call is TRBV10-1, the J call TRBJ2-3, with D unresolved. Germline V gene data show CDR1 as WNHNN and CDR2 as SYGVQD (reference sequence). Trimming removed 2 bases at V and 8 bases at J, with 8 bases between. This CDR3 comprises 12 residues. In nucleotides, the CDR3 is TGCGCCAGCAGTGAGCCCCACTCTACGCAGTATTTT. Amino acid sequence: CASSEPHSTQYF.

In the case of this clone: The limits of the CDR3 on the DNA are not certain, so only TCRdb's listed CDR3 is given. The chain joins TRBV2 to TRBJ1-1. Germline assignment: CDR1 SNHLY and CDR2 FYNNEI. Both ends counted, the CDR3 spans 16 residues. This CDR3 reads CASILGGLDFNTEAFF.

The V call is TRBV6-1, the J call TRBJ2-3, with a weak D call TRBD2 (5 bases). Trimming left V 8 bases short and J 8 bases short, with 17 bases between. CDR3 length equals 13 residues. Germline V gene lookup returns CDR1 MNHNS and CDR2 SASEGT. CDR3 in amino acids: CASSTRTAGTQYF. CDR3 DNA sequence: TGTGCCAGCTCTACCCGTACCGCGGGTACGCAGTATTTT.

This clone has only one observation. The V and J genes are TRBV7-2 and TRBJ2-2; 8 bases are shared with TRBD2. This CDR3 has 16 amino acids. Germline V gives CDR1 SGHTA, CDR2 FQGNSA. With 4 bases clipped from V and 0 bases from J, the junction kept 4 bases outside the gene matches. In DNA form, the CDR3 reads TGTGCCAGCAGCTCGCACGGGGGGGCGAACACCGGGGAGCTGTTTTTT. It encodes CASSSHGGANTGELFF.

With regard to this clone: Additional DNA sequences in this sample encode the identical CDR3. This chain uses TRBV5-1 with TRBJ2-1; D uncertain. CDR1 and CDR2 (germline): SGHRS, YFSETQ. The CDR3 sequence is 13 residues long. V was trimmed by 3 bases and J by 8 bases, leaving 12 bases between them. This CDR3 is CASSSGSFDEQFF. As DNA, the CDR3 is TGCGCCAGCAGCTCCGGTAGTTTCGATGAGCAGTTCTTC.

J is TRBJ2-1 and V is TRBV19; D gene ambiguous. V was trimmed by 2 bases and J by 5 bases, leaving 13 bases between them. Germline V gene sequence: CDR1 LNHDA, CDR2 SQIVND (reference sequence). The CDR3 is 15 amino acids. CDR3 in DNA: TGTGCCAGTAGTATATCTCAGATCAGGAACAATGAGCAGTTCTTC. Its translation: CASSISQIRNNEQFF.

The rearrangement uses TRBV19 and TRBJ1-2; TRBD1 aligns across 8 bases. Germline-derived CDR1 and CDR2 are LNHDA and SQIVND (reference sequence). The CDR3 contains 15 residues. The V and J ends lost 6 bases and 1 base, in that order; junction bases with no gene match: 7. CDR3 sequence (DNA): TGTGCCAGTAGGCCCACAGGGGGAGGTAACTATGGCTACACCTTC. This codes for CASRPTGGGNYGYTF. Full variable domain (missing parts from reference TRBV19 and TRBJ1-2): DGGITQSPKYLFRKEGQNVTLSCEQNLNHDAMYWYRQDPGQGLRLIYYSQIVNDFQKGDIAEGYSVSREKKESFPLTVTSAQKNPTAFYLCASRPTGGGNYGYTFGSGTRLTVV.

The CDR3 coding sequence is TGTGCCAGTAGTTTTCTCCAGGGCTCTGGAAACACCATATATTTT. Its protein product is CASSFLQGSGNTIYF. V is TRBV19 and J is TRBJ1-3; weak D call: TRBD1 (5 bases). Germline-derived CDR1 and CDR2 are LNHDA and SQIVND (reference sequence). The CDR3 is 15 residues long. The V gene lost 5 bases and the J gene lost 0 bases, with 11 bases spanning the gap.